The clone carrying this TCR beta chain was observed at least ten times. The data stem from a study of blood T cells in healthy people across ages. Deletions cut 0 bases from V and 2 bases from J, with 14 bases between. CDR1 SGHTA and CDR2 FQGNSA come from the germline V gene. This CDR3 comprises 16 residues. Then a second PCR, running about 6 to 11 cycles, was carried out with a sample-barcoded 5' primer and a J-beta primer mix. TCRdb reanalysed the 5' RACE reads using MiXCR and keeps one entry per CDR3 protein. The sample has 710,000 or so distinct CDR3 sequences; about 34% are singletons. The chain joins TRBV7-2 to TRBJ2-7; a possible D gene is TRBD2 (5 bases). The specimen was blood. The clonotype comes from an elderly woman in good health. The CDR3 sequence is CASSLALLVRTYEQYF. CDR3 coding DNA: TGTGCCAGCAGCTTAGCGCTACTAGTCCGGACCTACGAGCAGTACTTC.